The present TCR beta chain was sequenced within a study of cytomegalovirus exposure and HLA in healthy donors. Unmatched junction bases numbered 5, after V lost 6 bases and J lost 5 bases. CDR3 length: 14 residues. The V gene's germline CDR1 is SNHLY and CDR2 FYNNEI. Details on this clone: The target antigen is unknown.

60 Vbeta and 13 Jbeta primers were used in PCR. TCRdb keeps only in-frame clones here, not all; method: immunoSEQ multiplex PCR. The table records roughly 150,000 clones, around 70% of them present only once. The study, taken as a whole, reports: No immune exposure information besides CMV serostatus was available. Listed as cytomegalovirus-associated were approximately 160 TCR beta chains.

What was sequenced was PBMCs. This rearrangement joins TRBV2 to TRBJ2-2; 8 bases fit TRBD1. This receptor was identified in a woman in her fifties or sixties in good health and CMV-seropositive. In DNA form, the CDR3 reads TGTGCCAGCAGCCGACAGGGGTTGACCGGGGAGCTGTTTTTT. Its translation is CASSRQGLTGELFF. The full variable domain, in which reference TRBV2 and TRBJ2-2 provide the parts outside the CDR3, is EPEVTQTPSHQVTQMGQEVILRCVPISNHLYFYWYRQILGQKVEFLVSFYNNEISEKSEIFDDQFSVERPDGSNFTLKIRSTKLEDSAMYFCASSRQGLTGELFFGEGSRLTVL.